This entry concerns a single T cell receptor beta chain. This specimen comes from a study of immune cell composition in non-small cell lung cancer. Assay: immunoSEQ multiplex PCR; the TCRdb copy retains only in-frame clones and omits some. The sample records 11,000 to 15,000 clones, roughly 80% being singletons. Sequencing was carried out using lung tumor tissue. This TCR was sampled from a human donor with non-small cell lung cancer.

The CDR3 loop is CASSPVTVAGDSEQYF. Here the CDR3 DNA reads TGTGCCAGCAGCCCAGTAACGGTAGCGGGAGATTCTGAGCAGTACTTC. The chain carries TRBV7-3 and TRBJ2-7; 9 bases match TRBD2. V lost 5 bases and J lost 7; bases outside the gene matches: 15. This CDR3 is 16 amino acids long. Germline lookup yields CDR1 SGHTA and CDR2 FQGTGA. The full variable domain, completed using reference TRBV7-3 and TRBJ2-7, is GAGVSQTPSNKVTEKGKYVELRCDPISGHTALYWYRQSLGQGPEFLIYFQGTGAADDSGLPNDRFFAVRPEGSVSTLKIQRTERGDSAVYLCASSPVTVAGDSEQYFGPGTRLTVT.